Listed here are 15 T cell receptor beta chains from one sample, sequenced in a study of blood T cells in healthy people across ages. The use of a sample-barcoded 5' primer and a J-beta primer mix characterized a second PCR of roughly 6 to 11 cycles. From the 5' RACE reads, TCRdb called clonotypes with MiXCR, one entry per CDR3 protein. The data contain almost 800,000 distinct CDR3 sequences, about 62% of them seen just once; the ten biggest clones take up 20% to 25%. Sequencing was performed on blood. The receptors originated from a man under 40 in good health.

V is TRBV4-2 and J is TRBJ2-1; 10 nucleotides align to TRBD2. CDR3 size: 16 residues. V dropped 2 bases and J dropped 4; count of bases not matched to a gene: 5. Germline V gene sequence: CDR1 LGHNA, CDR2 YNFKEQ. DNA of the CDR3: TGTGCCAGCAGCCAAAGGGCGACTAGCGGGTACAATGAGCAGTTCTTC. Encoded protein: CASSQRATSGYNEQFF.

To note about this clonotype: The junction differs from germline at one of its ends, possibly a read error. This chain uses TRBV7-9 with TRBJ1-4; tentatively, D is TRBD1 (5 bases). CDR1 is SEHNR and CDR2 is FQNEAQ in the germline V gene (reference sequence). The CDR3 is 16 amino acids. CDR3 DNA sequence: TGCGCCAGCAGCTACAGCGCCGGGACGGAGAATGAAAAACTGTTTTTT. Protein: CASSYSAGTENEKLFF.

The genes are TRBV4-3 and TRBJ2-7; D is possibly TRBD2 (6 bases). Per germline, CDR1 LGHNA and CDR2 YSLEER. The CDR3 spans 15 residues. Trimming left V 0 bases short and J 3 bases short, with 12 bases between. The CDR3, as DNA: TGCGCCAGCAGCCAAGAGGGGACTCCAAGCTACGAGCAGTACTTC. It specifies CASSQEGTPSYEQYF.

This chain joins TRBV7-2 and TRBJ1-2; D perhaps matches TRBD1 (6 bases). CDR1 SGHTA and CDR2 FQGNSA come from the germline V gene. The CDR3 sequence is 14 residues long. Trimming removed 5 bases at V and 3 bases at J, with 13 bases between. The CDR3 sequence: CASSPGANYYGYTF. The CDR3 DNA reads TGTGCCAGCAGCCCAGGGGCCAATTACTATGGCTACACCTTC.

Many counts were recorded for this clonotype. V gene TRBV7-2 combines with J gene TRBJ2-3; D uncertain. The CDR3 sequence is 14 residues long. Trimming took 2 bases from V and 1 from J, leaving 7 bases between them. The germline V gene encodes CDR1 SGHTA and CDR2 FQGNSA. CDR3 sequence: CASSLNGGTDTQYF. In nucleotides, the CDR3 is TGTGCCAGCAGCTTAAACGGCGGCACAGATACGCAGTATTTT.

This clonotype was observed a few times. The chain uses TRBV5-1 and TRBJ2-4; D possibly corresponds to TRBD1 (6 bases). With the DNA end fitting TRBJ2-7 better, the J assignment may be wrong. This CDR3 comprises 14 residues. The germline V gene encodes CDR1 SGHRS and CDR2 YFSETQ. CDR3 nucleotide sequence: TGCGCCAGCAGCTTGGAAGGGGGTTCGAACGAGCAGTACTTC. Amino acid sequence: CASSLEGGSNEQYF.

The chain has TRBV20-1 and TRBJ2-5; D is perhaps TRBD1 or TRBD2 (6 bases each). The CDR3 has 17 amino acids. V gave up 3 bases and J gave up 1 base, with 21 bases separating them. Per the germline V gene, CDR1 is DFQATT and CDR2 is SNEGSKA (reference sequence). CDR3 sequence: CSASVYFRGPSQETQYF. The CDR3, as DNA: TGCAGTGCTAGTGTTTATTTTCGGGGGCCGTCCCAAGAGACCCAGTACTTC.

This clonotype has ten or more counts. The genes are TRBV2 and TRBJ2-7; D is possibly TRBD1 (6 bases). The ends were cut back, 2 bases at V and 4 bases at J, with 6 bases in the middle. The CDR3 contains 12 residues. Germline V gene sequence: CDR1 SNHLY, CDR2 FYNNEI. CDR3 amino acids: CASSEQGYEQYF. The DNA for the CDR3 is TGTGCCAGCAGTGAACAGGGGTACGAGCAGTACTTC.

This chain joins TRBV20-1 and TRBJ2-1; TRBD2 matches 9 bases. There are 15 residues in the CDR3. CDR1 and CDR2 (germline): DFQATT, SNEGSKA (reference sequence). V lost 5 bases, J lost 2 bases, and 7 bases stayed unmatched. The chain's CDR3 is CSAPNIAGAYNEQFF. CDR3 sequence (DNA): TGCAGTGCTCCGAACATAGCGGGAGCCTACAATGAGCAGTTCTTC.

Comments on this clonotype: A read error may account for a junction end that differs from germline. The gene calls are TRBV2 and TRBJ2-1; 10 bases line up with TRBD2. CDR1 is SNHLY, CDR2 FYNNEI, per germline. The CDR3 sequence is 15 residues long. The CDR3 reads CASSATSGAYSEQFF. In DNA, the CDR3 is TGTGCCAGCAGTGCTACTAGCGGGGCTTACAGTGAGCAGTTCTTC.

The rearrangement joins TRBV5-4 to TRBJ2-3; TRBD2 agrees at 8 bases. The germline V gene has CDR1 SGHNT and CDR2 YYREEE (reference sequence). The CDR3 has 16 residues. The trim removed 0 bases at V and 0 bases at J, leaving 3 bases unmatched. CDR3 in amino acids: CASSLASSGSTDTQYF. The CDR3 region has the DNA TGTGCCAGCAGCTTGGCCTCTAGCGGGAGCACAGATACGCAGTATTTT.

The chain's CDR3 is CASSVGSGSEQYF. Written as DNA, the CDR3 is TGTGCCAGCAGCGTAGGGAGCGGCAGCGAGCAGTACTTC. V gene TRBV9 combines with J gene TRBJ2-4; D might be TRBD2 (5 bases). The J call may be incorrect, as the DNA end agrees better with TRBJ2-7. The CDR3 length is 13 residues. Germline values: CDR1 SGDLS, CDR2 YYNGEE.

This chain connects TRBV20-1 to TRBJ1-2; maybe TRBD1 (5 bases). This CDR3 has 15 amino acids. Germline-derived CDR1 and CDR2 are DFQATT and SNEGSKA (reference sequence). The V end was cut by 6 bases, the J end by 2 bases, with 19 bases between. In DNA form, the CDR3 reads TGCAGTGCCCTGCCCCGAGGGACTTCGAACTATGGCTACACCTTC. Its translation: CSALPRGTSNYGYTF.

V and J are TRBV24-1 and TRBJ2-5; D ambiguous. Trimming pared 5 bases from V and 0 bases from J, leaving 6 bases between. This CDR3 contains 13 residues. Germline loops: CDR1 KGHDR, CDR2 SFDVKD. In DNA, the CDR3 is TGTGCCACCAGTGGTCGGTACCAAGAGACCCAGTACTTC. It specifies CATSGRYQETQYF.

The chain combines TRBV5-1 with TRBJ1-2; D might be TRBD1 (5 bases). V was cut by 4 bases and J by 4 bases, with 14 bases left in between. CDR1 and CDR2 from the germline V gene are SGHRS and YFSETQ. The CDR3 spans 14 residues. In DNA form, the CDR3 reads TGCGCCAGCAGCCGGGACGGAAAAAGCTATGGCTACACCTTC. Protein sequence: CASSRDGKSYGYTF.